This TCR beta chain was identified in a study of T-cell memory formation after mild COVID-19 (dated by TCRdb to 2020 to 2023). In terms of the full investigation: TCR sequence clusters from the two donors were found to be largely donor specific. In a couple of donors, T-cell clones that expanded and contracted after mild COVID-19 were followed by sequencing TCRalpha and TCRbeta repertoires longitudinally. Two young, previously healthy adult volunteers made up the cohort, one male and one female.

Sequenced on an Illumina NovaSeq 6000. cDNA libraries for TCRalpha and TCRbeta were prepared by 5'RACE using constant-segment primers, with sample barcodes and unique molecular identifiers added. RNA was extracted from every sample with Trizol reagent. The libraries were amplified in two PCR steps, and the second step added a second sample barcode and Illumina TruSeq adapters. Sequencing of libraries was performed on an Illumina NovaSeq with 2 x 150 bp paired-end reads. For the original study's pipeline: With migec v1.2.7, reads were demultiplexed and then collapsed into UMI-guided consensus sequences. Using mixcr v2.1.11, UMI consensuses were aligned to TRA and TRB V and J templates and then assembled into clonotypes. Clonotypes were classified as expanded or contracted when called significant by both edgeR and NoisET, with noise models trained on biological replicates. For edgeR calls, the cutoffs were a false discovery rate-adjusted p below 0.01 and a log2 fold-change threshold of 1. As an exploratory analysis of dynamics, PCA with hierarchical clustering was applied to max-normalized trajectories of the 1000 most abundant clonotypes. Each responding clone was given a CD4 or CD8 phenotype based on the CD4+ and CD8+ repertoires, which had been sequenced separately. TCRdb reprocessing: public reads trimmed at Q25 with fastp, clones called with MiXCR, in-frame beta chains kept. Identical CDR3 protein sequences are pooled into one entry, listed with their most common genes and DNA. TCRdb, not the original authors, processed these V and J calls. This sample comprises 500,000 to 650,000 distinct CDR3 sequences, about 20% of them detected only once. Clones ranked in the top ten supply around 8.4% of the sample.

As for this clonotype: The antigen this receptor binds is unknown. There are no base qualities to consult, and no much larger clone falls within one base.

Looking up the germline V gene (reference sequence) yields CDR1 SGHKS and CDR2 YYEKEE. Reading from cysteine to phenylalanine, the CDR3 counts 16 amino acids. Just CDR3 DNA is preserved here, 48 bases in frame from base 1. The trim is 2 bases for V and 4 bases for J, with a gap of 16 bases between the germline ends. General conclusions and limits of the study: SARS-CoV-2 specificity of the second-wave clones peaking on day 37 was not confirmed. The study included only a couple of mild cases, and larger cohorts that include severe cases with pre-infection samples were judged to be necessary. Clones contracting from day 15 to 85 had balanced CD4/CD8 phenotypes, while a second wave expanding from day 15 to 37 was biased towards CD4+. Some responding clones were detected in pre-infection memory, suggesting pre-existing cross-reactive memory T cells joined the SARS-CoV-2 response. Contracting CD4+ clones appeared mostly in the CM and EM memory subsets, whereas CD8+ clones were enriched in EMRA.

Ficoll-Paque density gradient centrifugation was used to isolate PBMCs. The specimen was PBMCs or a T cell subset sorted from them (not recorded which). The sequence joins TRBV5-5 to TRBJ2-1, with TRBD1 as a weak D call on 5 bases. The receptor's source is an adult woman who had mild COVID-19 (a few samples of this study predate the infection). The sample titles of this study are shuffled in the database, so cell type and time point are left out; the donor was told from shared clones. Read as DNA, the sequence is TGTGCCAGCAGCTTTAGGCAGGGTTTGAGTTACAATGAGCAGTTCTTC. Its protein product is CASSFRQGLSYNEQFF.